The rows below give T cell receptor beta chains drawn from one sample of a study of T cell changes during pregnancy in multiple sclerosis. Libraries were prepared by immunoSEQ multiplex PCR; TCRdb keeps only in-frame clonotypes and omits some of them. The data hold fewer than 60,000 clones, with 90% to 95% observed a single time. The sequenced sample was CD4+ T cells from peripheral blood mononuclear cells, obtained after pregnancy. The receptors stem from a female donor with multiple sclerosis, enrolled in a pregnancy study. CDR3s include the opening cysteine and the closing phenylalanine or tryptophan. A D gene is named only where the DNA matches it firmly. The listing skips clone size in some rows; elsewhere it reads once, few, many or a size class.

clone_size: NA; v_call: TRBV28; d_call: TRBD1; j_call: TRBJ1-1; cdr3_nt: TGTGCCAGCAGTCCCGTTCAGGGGGCATCATCCCCGCAGGCTTTCTTT; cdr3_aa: CASSPVQGASSPQAFF
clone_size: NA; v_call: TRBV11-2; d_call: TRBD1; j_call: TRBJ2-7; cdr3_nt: TGTGCCAGCAGCAACCACAGGGGGCTAGGGTCCGAGCAGTACTTC; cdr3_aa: CASSNHRGLGSEQYF
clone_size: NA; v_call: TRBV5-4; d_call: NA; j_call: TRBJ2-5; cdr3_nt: TGTGCCAGCAGCTCCAAGGGTCCGGGACACCAGCAAGAGACCCAGTACTTC; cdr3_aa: CASSSKGPGHQQETQYF
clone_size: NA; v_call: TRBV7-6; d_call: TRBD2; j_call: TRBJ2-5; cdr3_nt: TGTGCCAGCAGCGCCTTGGGCGGGAGTACGGAGACCCAGTACTTC; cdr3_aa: CASSALGGSTETQYF
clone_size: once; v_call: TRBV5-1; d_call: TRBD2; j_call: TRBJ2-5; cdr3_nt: TGCGCCAGCAGCTTGTGGGAGGGAGAGACCCAGTACTTC; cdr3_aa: CASSLWEGETQYF
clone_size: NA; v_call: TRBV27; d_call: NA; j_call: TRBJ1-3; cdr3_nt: TGTGCCAGCAGTTTCCTCCGGGGGGGGGTTGGAAACACCATATATTTT; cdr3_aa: CASSFLRGGVGNTIYF
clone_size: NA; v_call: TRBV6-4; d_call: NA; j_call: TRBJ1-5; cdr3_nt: TGTGCCAGCAGTGACTCGATATTAGAACAGACAATCTTTCAGCCCCAGCATTTT; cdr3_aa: CASSDSILEQTIFQPQHF
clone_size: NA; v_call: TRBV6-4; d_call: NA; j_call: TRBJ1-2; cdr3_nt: TGTGTCAGCAAGAAGAGGGATGGCTACACCTTC; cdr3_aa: CVSKKRDGYTF
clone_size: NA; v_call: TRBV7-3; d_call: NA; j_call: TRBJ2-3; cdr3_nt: TGTGCCAGCAGCTTAAACGCGGCTCGCACAGATACGCAGTATTTT; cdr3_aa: CASSLNAARTDTQYF
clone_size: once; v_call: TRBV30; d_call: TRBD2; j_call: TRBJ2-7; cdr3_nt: TGTGCCTGGAGTGTCATGGCAGGCGGACTAGCGGGAGACAACGAGCAGTACTTC; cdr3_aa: CAWSVMAGGLAGDNEQYF
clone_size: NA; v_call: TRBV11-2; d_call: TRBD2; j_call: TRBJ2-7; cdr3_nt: TGTGCCAGCAGCTCCGGACTAGCGGAATTCTACGAGCAGTACTTC; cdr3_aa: CASSSGLAEFYEQYF
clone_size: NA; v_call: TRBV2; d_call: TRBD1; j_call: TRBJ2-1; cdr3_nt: TGTGCCAGTGGGACAGGGGTCAATGAGCAGTTCTTC; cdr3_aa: CASGTGVNEQFF
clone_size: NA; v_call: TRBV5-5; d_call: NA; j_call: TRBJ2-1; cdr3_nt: TGTGCCAGCAGCTTTCGGGACACTGGCTACAATGAGCAGTTCTTC; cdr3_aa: CASSFRDTGYNEQFF
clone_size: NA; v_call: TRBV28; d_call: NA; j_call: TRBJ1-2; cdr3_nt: TGTGCCAGCAGCATTCGACCGGGAGGAGCCTATGGCTACACCTTC; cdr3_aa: CASSIRPGGAYGYTF